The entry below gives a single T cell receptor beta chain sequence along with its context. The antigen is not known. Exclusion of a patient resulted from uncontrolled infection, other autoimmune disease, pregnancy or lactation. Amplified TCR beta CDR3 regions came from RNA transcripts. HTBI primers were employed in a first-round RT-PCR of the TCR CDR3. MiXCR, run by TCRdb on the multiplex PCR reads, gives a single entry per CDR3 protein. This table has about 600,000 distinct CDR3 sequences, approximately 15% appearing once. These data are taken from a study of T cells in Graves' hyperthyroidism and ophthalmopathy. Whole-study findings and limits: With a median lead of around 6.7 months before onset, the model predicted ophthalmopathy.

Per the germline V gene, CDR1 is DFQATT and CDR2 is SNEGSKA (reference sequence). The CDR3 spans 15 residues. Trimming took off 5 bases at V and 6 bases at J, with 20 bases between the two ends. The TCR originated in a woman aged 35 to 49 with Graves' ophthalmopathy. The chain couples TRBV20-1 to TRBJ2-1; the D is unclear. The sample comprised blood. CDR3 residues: CSAPTPEGIGNEQFF. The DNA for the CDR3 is TGCAGTGCTCCAACCCCAGAAGGTATCGGCAATGAGCAGTTCTTC.